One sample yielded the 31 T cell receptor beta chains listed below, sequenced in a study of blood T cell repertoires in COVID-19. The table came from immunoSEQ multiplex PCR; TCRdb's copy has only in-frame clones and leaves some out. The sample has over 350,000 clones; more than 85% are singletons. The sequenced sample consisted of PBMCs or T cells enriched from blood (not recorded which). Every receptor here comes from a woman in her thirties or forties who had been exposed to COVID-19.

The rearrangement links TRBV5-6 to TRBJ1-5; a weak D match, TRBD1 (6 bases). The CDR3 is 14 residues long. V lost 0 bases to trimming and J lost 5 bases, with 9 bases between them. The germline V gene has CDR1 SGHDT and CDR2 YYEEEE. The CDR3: CASSLGTGHQPQHF. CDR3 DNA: TGTGCCAGCAGCTTGGGCACAGGGCATCAGCCCCAGCATTTT.

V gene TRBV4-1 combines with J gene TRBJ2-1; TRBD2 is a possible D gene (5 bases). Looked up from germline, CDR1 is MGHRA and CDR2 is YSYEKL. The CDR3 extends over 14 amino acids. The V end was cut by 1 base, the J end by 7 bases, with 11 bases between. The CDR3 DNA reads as TGCGCCAGCAGCCAAGTGGGCGGGCCGAATGAGCAGTTCTTC. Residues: CASSQVGGPNEQFF.

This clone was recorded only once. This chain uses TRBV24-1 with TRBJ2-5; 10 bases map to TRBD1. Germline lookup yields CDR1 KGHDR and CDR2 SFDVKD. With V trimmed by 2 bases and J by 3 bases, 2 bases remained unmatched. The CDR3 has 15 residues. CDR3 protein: CATSDSGQGKETQYF. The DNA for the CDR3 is TGTGCCACCAGTGATTCGGGACAGGGGAAAGAGACCCAGTACTTC.

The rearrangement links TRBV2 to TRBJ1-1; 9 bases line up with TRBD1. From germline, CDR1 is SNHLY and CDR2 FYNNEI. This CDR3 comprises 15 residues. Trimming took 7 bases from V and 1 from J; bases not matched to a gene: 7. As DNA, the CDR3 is TGTGCCAGCATTAAGGGACAGGGCGGGAACACTGAAGCTTTCTTT. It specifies CASIKGQGGNTEAFF.

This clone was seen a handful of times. DNA of the CDR3: TGTGCCACCAGCAGAGATTTCACTCGAAGAGAGCACAATGAGCAGTTCTTC. Translation: CATSRDFTRREHNEQFF. The chain carries TRBV15 and TRBJ2-1; no definite D call. Germline-derived CDR1 and CDR2 are LNHNV and YYDKDF (reference sequence). Trimming cost V 0 bases and J 5 bases, with 17 bases left between them. This CDR3 has 17 amino acids.

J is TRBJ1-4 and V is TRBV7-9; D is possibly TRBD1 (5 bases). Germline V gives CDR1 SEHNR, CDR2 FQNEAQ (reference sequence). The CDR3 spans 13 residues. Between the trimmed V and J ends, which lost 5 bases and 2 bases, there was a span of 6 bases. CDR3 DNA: TGTGCCAGCAGCCGACAGACTAATGAAAAACTGTTTTTT. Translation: CASSRQTNEKLFF.

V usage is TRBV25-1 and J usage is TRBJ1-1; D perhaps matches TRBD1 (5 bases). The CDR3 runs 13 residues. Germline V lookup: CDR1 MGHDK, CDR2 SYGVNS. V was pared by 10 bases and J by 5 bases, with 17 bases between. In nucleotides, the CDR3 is TGTGCCACCCATTCGCGGGGGGGGACTGAAGCTTTCTTT. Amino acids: CATHSRGGTEAFF.

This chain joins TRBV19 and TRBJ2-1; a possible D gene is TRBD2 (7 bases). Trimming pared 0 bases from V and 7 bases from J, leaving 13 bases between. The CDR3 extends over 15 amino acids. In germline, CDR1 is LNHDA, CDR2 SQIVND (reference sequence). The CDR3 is CASSIDRGAGNEQFF. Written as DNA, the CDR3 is TGTGCCAGTAGTATAGATCGGGGGGCCGGGAATGAGCAGTTCTTC.

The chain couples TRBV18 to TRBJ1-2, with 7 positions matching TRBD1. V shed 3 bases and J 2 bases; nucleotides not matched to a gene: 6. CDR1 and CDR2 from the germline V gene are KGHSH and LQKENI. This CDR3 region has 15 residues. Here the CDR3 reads CASSPDRVRNYGYTF. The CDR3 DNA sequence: TGTGCCAGCTCACCCGACAGGGTTAGGAACTATGGCTACACCTTC.

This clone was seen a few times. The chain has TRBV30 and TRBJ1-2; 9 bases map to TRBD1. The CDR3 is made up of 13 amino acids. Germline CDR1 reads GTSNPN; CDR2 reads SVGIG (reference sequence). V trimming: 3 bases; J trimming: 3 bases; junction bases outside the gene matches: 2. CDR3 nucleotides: TGTGCCTGGAGGGGGGACAGGGACTATGGCTACACCTTC. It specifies CAWRGDRDYGYTF.

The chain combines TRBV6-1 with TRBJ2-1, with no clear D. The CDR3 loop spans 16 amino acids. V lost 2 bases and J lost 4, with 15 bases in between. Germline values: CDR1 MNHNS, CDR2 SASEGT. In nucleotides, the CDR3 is TGTGCCAGCAGTGAATGGGCAGTTCTGGTGTACAATGAGCAGTTCTTC. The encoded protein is CASSEWAVLVYNEQFF.

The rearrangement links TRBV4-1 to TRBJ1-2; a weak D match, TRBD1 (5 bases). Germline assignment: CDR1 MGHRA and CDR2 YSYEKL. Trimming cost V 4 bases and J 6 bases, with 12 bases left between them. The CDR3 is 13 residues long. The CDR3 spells CASSLREVDGYTF. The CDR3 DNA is TGCGCCAGCAGCCTCAGGGAAGTGGATGGCTACACCTTC.

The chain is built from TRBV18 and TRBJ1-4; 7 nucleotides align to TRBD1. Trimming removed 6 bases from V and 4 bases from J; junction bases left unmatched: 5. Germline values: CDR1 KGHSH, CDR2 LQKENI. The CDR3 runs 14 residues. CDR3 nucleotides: TGTGCCAGCTCTCAGGGACAGTTTAATGAAAAACTGTTTTTT. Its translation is CASSQGQFNEKLFF.

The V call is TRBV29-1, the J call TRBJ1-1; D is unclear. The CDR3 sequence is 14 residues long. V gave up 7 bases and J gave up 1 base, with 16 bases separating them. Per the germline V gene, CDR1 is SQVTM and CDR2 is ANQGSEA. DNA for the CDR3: TGCAGCGCTAGTTCCGGAGGCAGGAACACTGAAGCTTTCTTT. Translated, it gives CSASSGGRNTEAFF.

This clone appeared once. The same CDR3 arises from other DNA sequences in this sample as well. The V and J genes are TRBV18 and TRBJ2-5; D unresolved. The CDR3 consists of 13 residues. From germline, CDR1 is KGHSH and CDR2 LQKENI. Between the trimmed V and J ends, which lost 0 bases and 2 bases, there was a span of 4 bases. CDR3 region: CASSPPLQETQYF. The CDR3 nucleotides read TGTGCCAGCTCACCACCCCTTCAAGAGACCCAGTACTTC.

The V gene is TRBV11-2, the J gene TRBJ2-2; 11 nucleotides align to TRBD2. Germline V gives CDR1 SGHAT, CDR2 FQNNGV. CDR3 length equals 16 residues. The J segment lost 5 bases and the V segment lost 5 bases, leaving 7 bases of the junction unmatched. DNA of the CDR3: TGTGCCAGCAGCAAGGGACTAGCGGAGCTAACCGGGGAGCTGTTTTTT. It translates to CASSKGLAELTGELFF.

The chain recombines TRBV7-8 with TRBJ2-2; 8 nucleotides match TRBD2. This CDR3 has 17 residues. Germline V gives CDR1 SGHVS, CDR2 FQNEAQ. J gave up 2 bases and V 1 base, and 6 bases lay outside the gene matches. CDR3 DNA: TGTGCCAGCAGCTTAGTTTCCGGGGGGGCCAACACCGGGGAGCTGTTTTTT. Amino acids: CASSLVSGGANTGELFF.

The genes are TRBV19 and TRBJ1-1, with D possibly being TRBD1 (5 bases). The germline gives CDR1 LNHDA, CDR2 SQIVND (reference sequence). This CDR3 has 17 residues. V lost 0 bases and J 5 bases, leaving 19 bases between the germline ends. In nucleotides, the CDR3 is TGTGCCAGTAGTATAGAGTCGACAGCCTATCGTGGTACTGAAGCTTTCTTT. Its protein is CASSIESTAYRGTEAFF. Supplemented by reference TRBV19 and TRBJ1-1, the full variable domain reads DGGITQSPKYLFRKEGQNVTLSCEQNLNHDAMYWYRQDPGQGLRLIYYSQIVNDFQKGDIAEGYSVSREKKESFPLTVTSAQKNPTAFYLCASSIESTAYRGTEAFFGQGTRLTVV.

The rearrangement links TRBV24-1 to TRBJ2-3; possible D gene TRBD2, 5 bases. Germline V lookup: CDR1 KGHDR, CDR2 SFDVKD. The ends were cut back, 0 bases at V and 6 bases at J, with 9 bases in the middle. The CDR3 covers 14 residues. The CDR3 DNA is TGTGCCACCAGTGATTTGGCAAGCGGTGATACGCAGTATTTT. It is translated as CATSDLASGDTQYF.

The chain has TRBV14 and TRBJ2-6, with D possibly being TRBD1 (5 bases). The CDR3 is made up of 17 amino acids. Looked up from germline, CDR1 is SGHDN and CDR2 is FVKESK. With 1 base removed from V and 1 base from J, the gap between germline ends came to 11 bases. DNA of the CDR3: TGTGCCAGCAGCCAAGGGCAGACAGTATCTGGGGCCAACGTCCTGACTTTC. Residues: CASSQGQTVSGANVLTF.

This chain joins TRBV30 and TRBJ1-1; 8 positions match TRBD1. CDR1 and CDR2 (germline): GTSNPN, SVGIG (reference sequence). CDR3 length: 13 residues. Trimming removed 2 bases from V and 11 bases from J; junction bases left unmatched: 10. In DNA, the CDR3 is TGTGCCTGGAGTACAGGGGGGTTAGCAGGGGCTTTCTTT. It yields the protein CAWSTGGLAGAFF. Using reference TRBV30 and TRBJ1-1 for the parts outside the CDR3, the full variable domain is SQTIHQWPATLVQPVGSPLSLECTVEGTSNPNLYWYRQAAGRGLQLLFYSVGIGQISSEVPQNLSASRPQDRQFILSSKKLLLSDSGFYLCAWSTGGLAGAFFGQGTRLTVV.

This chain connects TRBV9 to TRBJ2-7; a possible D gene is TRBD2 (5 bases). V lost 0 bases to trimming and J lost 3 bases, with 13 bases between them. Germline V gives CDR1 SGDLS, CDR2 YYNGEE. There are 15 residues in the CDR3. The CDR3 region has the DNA TGTGCCAGCAGCGTAGCTACGGGGAGCTACTACGAGCAGTACTTC. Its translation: CASSVATGSYYEQYF.

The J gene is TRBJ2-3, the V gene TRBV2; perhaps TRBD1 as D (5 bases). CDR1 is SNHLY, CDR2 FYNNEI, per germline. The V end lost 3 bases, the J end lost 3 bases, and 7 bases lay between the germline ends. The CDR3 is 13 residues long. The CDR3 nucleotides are TGTGCCAGCAGTGACCAGGGAACAGATACGCAGTATTTT. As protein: CASSDQGTDTQYF.

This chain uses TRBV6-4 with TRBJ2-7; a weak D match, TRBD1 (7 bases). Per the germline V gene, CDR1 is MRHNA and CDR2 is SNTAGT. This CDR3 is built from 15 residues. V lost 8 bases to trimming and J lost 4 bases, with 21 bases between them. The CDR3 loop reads CASPPRQGGEYEQYF. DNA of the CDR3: TGTGCCAGCCCTCCCAGACAGGGAGGAGAGTACGAGCAGTACTTC.

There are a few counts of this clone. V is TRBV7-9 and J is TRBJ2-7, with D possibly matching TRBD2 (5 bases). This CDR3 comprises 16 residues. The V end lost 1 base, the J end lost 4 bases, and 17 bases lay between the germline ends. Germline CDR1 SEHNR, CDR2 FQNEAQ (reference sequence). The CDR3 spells CASSLDHSSRTYEQYF. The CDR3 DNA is TGTGCCAGCAGCTTAGATCATTCGAGCAGGACTTACGAGCAGTACTTC.

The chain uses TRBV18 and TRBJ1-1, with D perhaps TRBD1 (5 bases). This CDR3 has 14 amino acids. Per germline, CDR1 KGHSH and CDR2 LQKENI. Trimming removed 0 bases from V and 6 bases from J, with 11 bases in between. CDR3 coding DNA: TGTGCCAGCTCACCACCGAGCCAGGGCCCTGAAGCTTTCTTT. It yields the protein CASSPPSQGPEAFF.

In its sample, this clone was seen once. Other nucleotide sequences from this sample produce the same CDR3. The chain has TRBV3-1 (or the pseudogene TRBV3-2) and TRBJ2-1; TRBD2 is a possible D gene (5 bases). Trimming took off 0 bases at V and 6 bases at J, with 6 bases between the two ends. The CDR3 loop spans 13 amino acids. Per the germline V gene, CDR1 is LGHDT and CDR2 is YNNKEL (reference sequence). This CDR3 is CASSQDRGNEQFF. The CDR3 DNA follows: TGTGCCAGCAGCCAAGATCGGGGCAATGAGCAGTTCTTC.

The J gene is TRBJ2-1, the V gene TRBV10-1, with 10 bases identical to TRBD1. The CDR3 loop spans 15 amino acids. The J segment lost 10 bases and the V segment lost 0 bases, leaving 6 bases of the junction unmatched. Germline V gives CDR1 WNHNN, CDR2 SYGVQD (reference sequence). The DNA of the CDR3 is TGCGCCAGCAGTGAGTCGAGACAGGGGGCGGAGGAGCAGTTCTTC. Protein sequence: CASSESRQGAEEQFF.

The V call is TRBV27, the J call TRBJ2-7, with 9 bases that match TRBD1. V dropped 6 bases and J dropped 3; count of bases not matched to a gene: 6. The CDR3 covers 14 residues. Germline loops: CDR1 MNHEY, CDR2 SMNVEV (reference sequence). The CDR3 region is CASRPGQGGYEQYF. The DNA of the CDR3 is TGTGCCAGCAGGCCGGGACAGGGAGGCTACGAGCAGTACTTC.

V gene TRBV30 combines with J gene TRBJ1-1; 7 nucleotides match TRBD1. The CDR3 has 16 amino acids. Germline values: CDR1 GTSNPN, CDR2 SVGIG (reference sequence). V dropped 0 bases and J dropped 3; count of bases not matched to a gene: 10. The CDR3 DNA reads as TGTGCCTGGAGTGTGGGTGTGTCAGGGGGTTACACTGAAGCTTTCTTT. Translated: CAWSVGVSGGYTEAFF.

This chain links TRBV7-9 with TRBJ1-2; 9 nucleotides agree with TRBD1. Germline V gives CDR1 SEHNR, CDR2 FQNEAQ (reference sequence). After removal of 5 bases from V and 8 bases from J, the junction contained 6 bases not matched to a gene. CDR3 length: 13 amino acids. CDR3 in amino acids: CASSTGTGYGYTF. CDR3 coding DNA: TGTGCCAGCAGCACCGGGACAGGGTACGGCTACACCTTC.